The source of this TCR beta chain is a study of CXCR3-negative and CXCR3-positive naive CD8 T cells. Study results and caveats: Post-cryopreservation CXCR3 expression was partly diminished, and the bulk of assays employed fresh PBMCs. Memory CD8+ T cell repertoires were far less diverse than both naive subsets.

Every CD8+ subset sample held 300,000 flow-sorted cells, done in triplicate. UMI-labeled 5' RACE TRB cDNA libraries were prepared from the cells. TCRdb reworked the 5' RACE reads into one entry per CDR3 protein, no DNA. This table holds around 92,000 distinct CDR3 sequences. Notes on this clonotype: Its antigen remains unidentified.

This receptor was obtained from a human donor in good health. Some clones in this sample may be carry-over from other donors' samples. The material sequenced was naive CXCR3- CD8+ T cells from blood. Subset denoted: CD45RO-CCR7+CD27+CD95- naive CD8+ T cells lacking CXCR3 (TNR3-).

CDR3 in amino acids: CASSLYGRGGYEQYF. The chain links TRBV28 to TRBJ2-7; with no DNA, the TCRdb D assignment of TRBD1 cannot be verified. CDR3 length: 15 residues. CDR1 and CDR2 from the germline V gene are MDHEN and SYDVKM.